This TCR beta chain was identified during a study of shared clonotypes between healthy human individuals. For the study at large: The donors, a couple of women and three men, were aged 18 to 49.

Germline loops: CDR1 SGHRS, CDR2 YFSETQ. The ends were cut back, 2 bases at V and 0 bases at J, with 11 bases in the middle. The CDR3 runs 15 residues. The protocol was immunoSEQ multiplex PCR, while the TCRdb copy is restricted to in-frame clones and leaves out a portion. The data hold about 480,000 clones, with roughly 78% observed a single time. Unsorted samples relied on tens of millions of PBMCs, which served as the source of genomic DNA. This sequence was found in a middle-aged woman in good health. Some clones in this sample may be carry-over from other donors' samples. The sequenced material came from PBMCs. This chain connects TRBV5-1 to TRBJ2-5; a weak D match, TRBD2 (5 bases). The CDR3 sequence: CASSFDSGDQETQYF. CDR3 nucleotide sequence: TGCGCCAGCAGCTTTGATTCCGGGGACCAAGAGACCCAGTACTTC.